These 18 T cell receptor beta chains came from one sample sequenced in a study of cytomegalovirus exposure and HLA in healthy donors. The study ran its PCR with 60 Vbeta and 13 Jbeta primers. The assay was immunoSEQ multiplex PCR, and TCRdb's table has in-frame clones only and misses some. The table records fewer than 150,000 clones, about 80% of them present only once. What was sequenced was PBMCs. The receptors stem from a male donor in good health and CMV-seronegative.

With respect to this clone: The identical CDR3 is also encoded by other nucleotide sequences in the sample. V and J are TRBV4-3 and TRBJ2-7, with a possible D match to TRBD2 (5 bases). In germline, CDR1 is LGHNA, CDR2 YSLEER. Trimming pared 0 bases from V and 3 bases from J, leaving 6 bases between. The CDR3 is 13 amino acids. The CDR3 DNA is TGCGCCAGCAGCCAAGACCGGGGCTACGAGCAGTACTTC. Its translation: CASSQDRGYEQYF.

The chain combines TRBV28 with TRBJ2-7, with 10 bases lining up with TRBD2. In germline, CDR1 is MDHEN, CDR2 SYDVKM. This CDR3 is built from 13 residues. V lost 10 bases and J lost 4; bases outside the gene matches: 7. The CDR3 is CATRGLAKYEQYF. The CDR3, as DNA: TGTGCCACCCGGGGACTAGCGAAGTACGAGCAGTACTTC.

The V and J genes are TRBV25-1 and TRBJ2-1, with unresolved D. V dropped 0 bases and J dropped 4 bases, with 10 bases sitting between them. Germline assignment: CDR1 MGHDK and CDR2 SYGVNS. The CDR3 loop spans 15 amino acids. CDR3 region: CASSEYAASYNEQFF. The CDR3 coding sequence is TGTGCCAGCAGTGAATATGCGGCTAGTTACAATGAGCAGTTCTTC.

The chain joins TRBV6-5 to TRBJ1-2; D is unclear. The CDR3 sequence is 13 residues long. CDR1 is MNHEY, CDR2 SVGAGI, per germline. The germline V and J ends were trimmed by 0 bases and 6 bases, with 8 bases remaining between them. In DNA form, the CDR3 reads TGTGCCAGCAGTTACTCGAGAAGTAATGGCTACACCTTC. Encoded protein: CASSYSRSNGYTF.

In DNA form, the CDR3 reads TGTGCCAGCAGCCGGACTGGCACAGATACGCAGTATTTT. It translates to CASSRTGTDTQYF. This chain connects TRBV4-2 to TRBJ2-3; maybe TRBD2 (5 bases). The CDR3 is 13 residues long. The V end lost 4 bases, the J end lost 1 base, and 6 bases lay between the germline ends. Germline V CDR1 and CDR2: LGHNA, YNFKEQ.

This clone was found once. Written as DNA, the CDR3 is TGTGCCAGCAGCTTAGGAGGTCCCACTGAAGCTTTCTTT. Its protein product is CASSLGGPTEAFF. The V gene is TRBV7-9, the J gene TRBJ1-1; D call uncertain. V lost 1 base and J lost 4, with 7 bases in between. CDR3 length equals 13 residues. CDR1 and CDR2 (germline): SEHNR, FQNEAQ (reference sequence).

The rearrangement links TRBV7-3 to TRBJ2-3; D is possibly TRBD2 (6 bases). The germline V gene has CDR1 SGHTA and CDR2 FQGTGA. This CDR3 has 15 residues. V dropped 2 bases and J dropped 2 bases, with 11 bases sitting between them. The DNA for the CDR3 is TGTGCCAGCAGCTTAGCGGGGACCTTCACAGATACGCAGTATTTT. Translation: CASSLAGTFTDTQYF.

The genes are TRBV5-5 and TRBJ1-3, with no clear D. From germline, CDR1 is SGHKS and CDR2 YYEKEE (reference sequence). V lost 1 base, J lost 0 bases, and 8 bases lay in between. The CDR3 loop spans 15 amino acids. The CDR3 loop is CASSLKKPSGNTIYF. The CDR3 coding sequence is TGTGCCAGCAGCTTGAAGAAGCCCTCTGGAAACACCATATATTTT.

The chain joins TRBV7-9 to TRBJ1-6; D may be TRBD1 (6 bases). Germline V gives CDR1 SEHNR, CDR2 FQNEAQ (reference sequence). V lost 1 base and J lost 7, with 8 bases in between. The CDR3 has 14 residues. CDR3 DNA sequence: TGTGCCAGCAGCTTAGTGCAGGGGAATTCACCCCTCCACTTT. Translated, it gives CASSLVQGNSPLHF.

Worth noting for this clone: The final CDR3 position lacks the conserved phenylalanine or tryptophan, pointing to a likely read error. V gene TRBV30 combines with J gene TRBJ2-2; tentatively, D is TRBD1 (5 bases). The CDR3 is 14 amino acids. V gave up 6 bases and J gave up 8 bases, with 19 bases separating them. The V gene's germline CDR1 is GTSNPN and CDR2 SVGIG (reference sequence). Here the CDR3 DNA reads TGTGCCTGCCTGAGCAGGGAATCCGGGGGGGAGCTGTTTTCT. It codes for CACLSRESGGELFS.

The chain couples TRBV7-2 to TRBJ1-2, with TRBD1 as a possible D gene (6 bases). This CDR3 contains 15 residues. Germline CDR1 reads SGHTA; CDR2 reads FQGNSA. The germline V and J ends were trimmed by 1 base and 1 base, with 10 bases remaining between them. CDR3 DNA: TGTGCCAGCAGCTTAGGGGACACGGTTAACTATGGCTACACCTTC. Protein: CASSLGDTVNYGYTF. Drawing the rest from reference TRBV7-2 and TRBJ1-2, the complete variable domain is GAGVSQSPSNKVTEKGKDVELRCDPISGHTALYWYRQSLGQGLEFLIYFQGNSAPDKSGLPSDRFSAERTGGSVSTLTIQRTQQEDSAVYLCASSLGDTVNYGYTFGSGTRLTVV.

The chain couples TRBV5-8 to TRBJ2-7; 7 bases are shared with TRBD1. Germline trimming cut 0 bases from V and 1 base from J; bases unmatched to any gene: 16. The CDR3 is 19 amino acids. CDR1 is SGHTS, CDR2 YDEGEE, per germline. The DNA of the CDR3 is TGTGCCAGCAGCTTGGTGTCGTGGTGGGGGACAGCCACATCCTACGAGCAGTACTTC. Residues: CASSLVSWWGTATSYEQYF. The full variable domain, with the rest looked up from reference TRBV5-8 and TRBJ2-7, is EAGVTQSPTHLIKTRGQQATLRCSPISGHTSVYWYQQALGLGLQFLLWYDEGEERNRGNFPPRFSGRQFPNYSSELNVNALELEDSALYLCASSLVSWWGTATSYEQYFGPGTRLTVT.

The rearrangement links TRBV6-1 to TRBJ1-1; tentatively, D is TRBD1 (5 bases). Germline V CDR1 and CDR2: MNHNS, SASEGT. The CDR3 is made up of 14 amino acids. V was pared by 8 bases and J by 5 bases, with 18 bases between. DNA of the CDR3: TGTGCCAGCGAATTCCAGGGCTTAGGGACTGAAGCTTTCTTT. Protein sequence: CASEFQGLGTEAFF.

The V call is TRBV5-8, the J call TRBJ1-2, with 7 bases matching TRBD1. V was pared by 3 bases and J by 4 bases, with 12 bases of the junction left unmatched. CDR1 is SGHTS and CDR2 is YDEGEE in the germline V gene. The length of the CDR3 is 16 residues. This CDR3 is CASSSWWGTEAYGYTF. In DNA, the CDR3 is TGTGCCAGCAGCTCTTGGTGGGGGACAGAGGCCTATGGCTACACCTTC.

The V and J genes are TRBV6-5 and TRBJ1-1; 12 nucleotides match TRBD1. CDR1 MNHEY and CDR2 SVGAGI come from the germline V gene. The CDR3 sequence is 15 residues long. V shed 6 bases, J shed 8 bases, and the junction held 10 bases outside the gene matches. CDR3 coding DNA: TGTGCCAGCAGAACCGGGACAGGGGGCGCATCCGAAGCTTTCTTT. Amino acid sequence: CASRTGTGGASEAFF.

The rearrangement joins TRBV6-5 to TRBJ2-2; D unclear. Germline lookup yields CDR1 MNHEY and CDR2 SVGAGI. V was trimmed by 7 bases and J by 8 bases, leaving 8 bases between them. CDR3 size: 11 residues. For the CDR3, the DNA is TGTGCCAGCAAAGCCCGGGGGGAGCTGTTTTTT. Protein sequence: CASKARGELFF.

The V and J genes are TRBV18 and TRBJ2-6, with D possibly being TRBD1 (6 bases). This CDR3 spans 18 amino acids. Trimming shortened V by 1 base and J by 0 bases, and 13 bases separated the two germline ends. Per germline, CDR1 KGHSH and CDR2 LQKENI. The DNA of the CDR3 is TGTGCCAGCTCACCACAACAGGGCCTGCTCTCTGGGGCCAACGTCCTGACTTTC. It is translated as CASSPQQGLLSGANVLTF. Complete variable domain (other parts from reference TRBV18 and TRBJ2-6): NAGVMQNPRHLVRRRGQEARLRCSPMKGHSHVYWYRQLPEEGLKFMVYLQKENIIDESGMPKERFSAEFPKEGPSILRIQQVVRGDSAAYFCASSPQQGLLSGANVLTFGAGSRLTVL.

This rearrangement joins TRBV5-1 to TRBJ1-1, with TRBD1 as a possible D gene (6 bases). The V and J ends lost 1 base and 5 bases respectively, with 12 bases between them. The CDR3 runs to 14 residues. The germline V gene has CDR1 SGHRS and CDR2 YFSETQ. This chain's CDR3 is CASSLLGTGTEAFF. The DNA for the CDR3 is TGCGCCAGCAGCTTGTTGGGAACAGGGACTGAAGCTTTCTTT.